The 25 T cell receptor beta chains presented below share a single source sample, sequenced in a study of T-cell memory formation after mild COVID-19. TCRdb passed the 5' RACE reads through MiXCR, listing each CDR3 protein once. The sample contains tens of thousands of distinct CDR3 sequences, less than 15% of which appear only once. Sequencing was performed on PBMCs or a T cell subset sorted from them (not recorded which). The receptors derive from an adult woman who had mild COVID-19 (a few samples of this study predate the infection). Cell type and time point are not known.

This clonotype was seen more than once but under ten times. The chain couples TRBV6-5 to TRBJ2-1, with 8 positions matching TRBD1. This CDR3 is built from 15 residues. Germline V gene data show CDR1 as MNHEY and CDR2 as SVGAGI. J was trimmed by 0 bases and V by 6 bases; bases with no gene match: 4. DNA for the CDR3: TGTGCCAGCAGGCCGGGACAGGCCTCCTACAATGAGCAGTTCTTC. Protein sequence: CASRPGQASYNEQFF.

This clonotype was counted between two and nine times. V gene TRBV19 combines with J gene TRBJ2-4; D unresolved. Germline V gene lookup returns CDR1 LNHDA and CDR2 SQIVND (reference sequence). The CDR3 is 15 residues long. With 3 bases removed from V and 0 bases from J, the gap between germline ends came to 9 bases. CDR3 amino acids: CASSMTALAKNIQYF. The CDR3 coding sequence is TGTGCCAGTAGTATGACTGCACTAGCCAAAAACATTCAGTACTTC.

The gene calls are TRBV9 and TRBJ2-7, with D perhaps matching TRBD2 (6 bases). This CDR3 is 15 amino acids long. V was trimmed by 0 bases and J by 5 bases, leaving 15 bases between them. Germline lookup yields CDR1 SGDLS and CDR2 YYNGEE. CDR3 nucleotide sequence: TGTGCCAGCAGCGTAGCAGGATCCGGAGGGGACGAGCAGTACTTC. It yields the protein CASSVAGSGGDEQYF.

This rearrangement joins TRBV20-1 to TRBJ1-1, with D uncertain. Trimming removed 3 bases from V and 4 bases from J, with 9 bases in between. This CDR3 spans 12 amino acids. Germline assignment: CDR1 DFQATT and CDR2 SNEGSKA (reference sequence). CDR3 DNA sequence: TGCAGTGCTAGTCGTGGCGGCACTGAAGCTTTCTTT. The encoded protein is CSASRGGTEAFF.

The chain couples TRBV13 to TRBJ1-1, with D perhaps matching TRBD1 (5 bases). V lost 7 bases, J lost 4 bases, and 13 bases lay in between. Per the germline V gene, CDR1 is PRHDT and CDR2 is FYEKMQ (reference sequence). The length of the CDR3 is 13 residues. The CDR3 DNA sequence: TGTGCCAGCACCGAAAGGGGTGTCACTGAAGCTTTCTTT. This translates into CASTERGVTEAFF.

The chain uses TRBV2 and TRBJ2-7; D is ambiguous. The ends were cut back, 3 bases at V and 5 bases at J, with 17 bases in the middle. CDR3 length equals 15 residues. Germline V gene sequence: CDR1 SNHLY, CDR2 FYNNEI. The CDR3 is CASSEVRPAYDEQYF. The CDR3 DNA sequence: TGTGCCAGCAGTGAGGTAAGACCGGCGTACGACGAGCAGTACTTC.

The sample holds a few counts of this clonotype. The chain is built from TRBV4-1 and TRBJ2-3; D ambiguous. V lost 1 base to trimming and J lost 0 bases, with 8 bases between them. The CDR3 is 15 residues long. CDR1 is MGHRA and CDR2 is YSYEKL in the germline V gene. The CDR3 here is CASSQADGSTDTQYF. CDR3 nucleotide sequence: TGCGCCAGCAGCCAAGCCGATGGGAGCACAGATACGCAGTATTTT.

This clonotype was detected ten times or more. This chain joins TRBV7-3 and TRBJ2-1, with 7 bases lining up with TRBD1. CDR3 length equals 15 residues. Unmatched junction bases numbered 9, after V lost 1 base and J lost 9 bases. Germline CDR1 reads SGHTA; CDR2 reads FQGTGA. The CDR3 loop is CASSLMVDRTSEQFF. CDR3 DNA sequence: TGTGCCAGCAGCTTAATGGTGGACAGGACGAGTGAGCAGTTCTTC.

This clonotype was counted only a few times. The DNA of the CDR3 is TGCGCCAGCAGTTTTGGGGGGGAGGACCCGTACTTC. Translation: CASSFGGEDPYF. V and J are TRBV5-1 and TRBJ2-7; 7 bases line up with TRBD2. The CDR3 extends over 12 amino acids. The V segment lost 5 bases and the J segment 12 bases; nucleotides outside the gene matches: 11. Germline lookup yields CDR1 SGHRS and CDR2 YFSETQ.

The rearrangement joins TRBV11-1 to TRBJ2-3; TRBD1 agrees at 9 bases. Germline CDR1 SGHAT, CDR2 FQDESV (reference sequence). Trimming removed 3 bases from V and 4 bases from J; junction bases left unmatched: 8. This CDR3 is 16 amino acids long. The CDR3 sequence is CASSLTTGGWPDTQYF. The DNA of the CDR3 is TGTGCCAGCAGCTTGACTACAGGGGGCTGGCCAGATACGCAGTATTTT.

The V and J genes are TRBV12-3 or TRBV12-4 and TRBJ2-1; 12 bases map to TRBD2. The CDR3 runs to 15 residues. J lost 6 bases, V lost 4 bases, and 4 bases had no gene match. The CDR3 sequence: CASSSWTSGTNEQFF. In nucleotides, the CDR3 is TGTGCCAGCAGTTCCTGGACTAGCGGGACCAATGAGCAGTTCTTC.

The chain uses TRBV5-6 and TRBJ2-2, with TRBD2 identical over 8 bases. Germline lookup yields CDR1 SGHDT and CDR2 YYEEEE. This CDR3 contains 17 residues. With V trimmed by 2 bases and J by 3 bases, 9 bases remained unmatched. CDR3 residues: CASSFPRGGLDTGELFF. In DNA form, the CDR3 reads TGTGCCAGCAGCTTTCCCCGGGGGGGGCTAGACACCGGGGAGCTGTTTTTT.

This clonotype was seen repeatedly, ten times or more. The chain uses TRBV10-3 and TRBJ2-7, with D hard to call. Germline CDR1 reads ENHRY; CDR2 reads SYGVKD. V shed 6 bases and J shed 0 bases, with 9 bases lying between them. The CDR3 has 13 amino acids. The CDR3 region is CAIREPDSYEQYF. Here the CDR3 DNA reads TGTGCCATCAGAGAACCGGACTCCTACGAGCAGTACTTC.

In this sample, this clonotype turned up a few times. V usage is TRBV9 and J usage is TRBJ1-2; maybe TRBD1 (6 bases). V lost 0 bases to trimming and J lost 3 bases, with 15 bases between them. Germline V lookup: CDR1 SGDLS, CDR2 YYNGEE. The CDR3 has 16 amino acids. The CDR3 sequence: CASSVGMRDTYYGYTF. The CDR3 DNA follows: TGTGCCAGCAGCGTAGGAATGAGGGACACCTACTATGGCTACACCTTC.

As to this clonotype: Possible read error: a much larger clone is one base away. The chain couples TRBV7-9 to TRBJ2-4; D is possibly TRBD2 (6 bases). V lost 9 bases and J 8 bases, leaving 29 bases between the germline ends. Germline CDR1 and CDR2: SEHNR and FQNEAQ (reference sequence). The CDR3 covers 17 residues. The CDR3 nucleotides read TGTGCCAGATCGCGGAGCGGAGGGCCCGACGTTGTGGACATTCAGTACTTC. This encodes CARSRSGGPDVVDIQYF.

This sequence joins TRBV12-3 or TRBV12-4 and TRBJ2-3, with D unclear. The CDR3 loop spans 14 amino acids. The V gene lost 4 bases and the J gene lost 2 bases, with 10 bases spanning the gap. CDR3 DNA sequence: TGTGCCAGCAGTTATGGCGGATACACAGATACGCAGTATTTT. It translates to CASSYGGYTDTQYF.

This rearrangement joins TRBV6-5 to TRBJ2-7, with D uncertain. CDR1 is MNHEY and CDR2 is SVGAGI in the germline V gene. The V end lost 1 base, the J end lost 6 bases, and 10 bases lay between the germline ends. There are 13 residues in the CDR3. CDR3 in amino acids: CASSYLGISEQYF. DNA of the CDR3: TGTGCCAGCAGTTACTTAGGTATCTCCGAGCAGTACTTC.

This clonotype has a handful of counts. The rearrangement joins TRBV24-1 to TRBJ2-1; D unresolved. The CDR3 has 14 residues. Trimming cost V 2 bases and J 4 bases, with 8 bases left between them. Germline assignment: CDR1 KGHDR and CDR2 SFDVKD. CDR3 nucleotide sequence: TGTGCCACCAGTGATTCCGGGCCATACAATGAGCAGTTCTTC. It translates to CATSDSGPYNEQFF.

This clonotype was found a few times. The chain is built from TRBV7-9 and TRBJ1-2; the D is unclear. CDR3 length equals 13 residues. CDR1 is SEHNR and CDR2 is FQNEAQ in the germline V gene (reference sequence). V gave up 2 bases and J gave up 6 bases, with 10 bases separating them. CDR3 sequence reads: CASSLPGENGYTF. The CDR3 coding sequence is TGTGCCAGCAGCTTACCCGGGGAAAATGGCTACACCTTC.

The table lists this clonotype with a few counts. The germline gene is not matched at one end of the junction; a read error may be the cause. CDR3 in DNA: TGCAGCGTTGAAGATCACGGGGCTAGCGGGGGGCCCAGGGATTTT. Its protein product is CSVEDHGASGGPRDF. V is TRBV29-1 and J is TRBJ2-3; TRBD2 matches 11 bases. CDR3 length: 15 amino acids. CDR1 is SQVTM, CDR2 ANQGSEA, per germline.

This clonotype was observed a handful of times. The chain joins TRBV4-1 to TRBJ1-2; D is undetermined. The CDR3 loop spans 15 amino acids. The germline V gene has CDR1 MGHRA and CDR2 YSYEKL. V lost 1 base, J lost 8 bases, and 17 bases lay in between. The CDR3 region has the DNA TGCGCCAGCAGCCAAGTCTCGGTGCTCCTACAGGGCTACACCTTC. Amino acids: CASSQVSVLLQGYTF.

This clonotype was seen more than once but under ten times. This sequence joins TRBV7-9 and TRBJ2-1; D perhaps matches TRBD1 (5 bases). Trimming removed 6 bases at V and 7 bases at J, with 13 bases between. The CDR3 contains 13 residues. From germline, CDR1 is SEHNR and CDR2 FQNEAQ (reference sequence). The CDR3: CASRRTSDNEQFF. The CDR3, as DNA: TGTGCCAGCAGGAGGACATCGGATAATGAGCAGTTCTTC.

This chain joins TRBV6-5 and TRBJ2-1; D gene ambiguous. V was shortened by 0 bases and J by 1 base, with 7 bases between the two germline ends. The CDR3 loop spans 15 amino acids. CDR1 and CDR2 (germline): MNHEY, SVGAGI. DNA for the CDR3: TGTGCCAGCAGTTACTCGGGTGGGTCCTACAATGAGCAGTTCTTC. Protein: CASSYSGGSYNEQFF.

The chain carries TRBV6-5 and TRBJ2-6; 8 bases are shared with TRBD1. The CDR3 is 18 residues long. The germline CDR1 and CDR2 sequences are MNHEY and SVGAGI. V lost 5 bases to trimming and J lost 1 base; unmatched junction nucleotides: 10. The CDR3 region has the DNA TGTGCCAGCAGTGGCCCGGGACAGGCCAATTCTGGGGCCAACGTCCTGACTTTC. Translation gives CASSGPGQANSGANVLTF.

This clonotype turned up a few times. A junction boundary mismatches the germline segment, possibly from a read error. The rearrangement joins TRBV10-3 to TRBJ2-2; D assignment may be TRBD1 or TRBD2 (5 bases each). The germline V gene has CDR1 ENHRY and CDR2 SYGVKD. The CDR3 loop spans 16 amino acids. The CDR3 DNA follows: TGTGCCATCAGTGAGCCGCAGCGGACCGGGACCGGGGAGCTGCTTTTT. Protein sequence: CAISEPQRTGTGELLF.